A selection of T cell receptor beta chains follows, all from one sample in a study of blood T cell repertoires in COVID-19. Data came from immunoSEQ multiplex PCR; TCRdb stores just in-frame clones and leaves some out. The data contain 130,000 or so clones, about four fifths of them seen just once; the ten biggest clones take up about 1.4%. Source material: peripheral blood. The receptors originated from a human donor in a cohort sampled during active COVID-19. Each CDR3 is given with its conserved first and last residue. The order of the fields is D gene, J gene, clone size, V gene, CDR3 protein, CDR3 DNA. A D gene is named only where the DNA matches it firmly. A row's size may be missing; if present it is once, few, many or a size class.

d_call: .; j_call: TRBJ1-1; clone_size: .; v_call: TRBV7-2; cdr3_aa: CASSPTGTPNTEAFF; cdr3_nt: TGTGCCAGCAGCCCGACCGGGACTCCCAACACTGAAGCTTTCTTT
d_call: TRBD1; j_call: TRBJ1-1; clone_size: once; v_call: TRBV7-2; cdr3_aa: CASSAQGAEAFF; cdr3_nt: TGTGCCAGCAGCGCCCAGGGGGCTGAAGCTTTCTTT
d_call: .; j_call: TRBJ1-1; clone_size: .; v_call: TRBV7-9; cdr3_aa: CASSLFRQGSEAFF; cdr3_nt: TGTGCCAGCAGCTTATTCAGGCAGGGCTCTGAAGCTTTCTTT
d_call: .; j_call: TRBJ2-1; clone_size: .; v_call: TRBV18; cdr3_aa: CASSPSIEQFF; cdr3_nt: TGTGCCAGCTCACCATCCATTGAGCAGTTCTTC
d_call: .; j_call: TRBJ2-5; clone_size: .; v_call: TRBV7-2; cdr3_aa: CASSLGPPTVQETQYF; cdr3_nt: TGTGCCAGCAGCTTAGGCCCCCCAACGGTTCAAGAGACCCAGTACTTC
d_call: .; j_call: TRBJ1-5; clone_size: .; v_call: TRBV19; cdr3_aa: CASSIETAGSQPQHF; cdr3_nt: TGTGCCAGTAGTATTGAGACAGCGGGGTCTCAGCCCCAGCATTTT
d_call: .; j_call: TRBJ2-3; clone_size: .; v_call: TRBV11-3; cdr3_aa: CASSENTDTQYF; cdr3_nt: TGTGCCAGCAGCGAGAACACAGATACGCAGTATTTT
d_call: TRBD1; j_call: TRBJ1-1; clone_size: .; v_call: TRBV11-3; cdr3_aa: CASSLDKGQGGIYLMNTEAFF; cdr3_nt: TGTGCCAGCAGCTTAGATAAGGGACAGGGGGGAATATACTTAATGAACACTGAAGCTTTCTTT
d_call: .; j_call: TRBJ2-5; clone_size: .; v_call: TRBV15; cdr3_aa: CATSRDRETQYF; cdr3_nt: TGTGCCACCAGCAGAGACCGAGAGACCCAGTACTTC
d_call: .; j_call: TRBJ2-7; clone_size: .; v_call: TRBV7-9; cdr3_aa: CASSLGGGPAEQYF; cdr3_nt: TGTGCCAGCAGCTTAGGAGGTGGTCCCGCCGAGCAGTACTTC
d_call: .; j_call: TRBJ2-1; clone_size: .; v_call: TRBV6-2/TRBV6-3; cdr3_aa: CASSYSPGASNEQFF; cdr3_nt: TGTGCCAGCAGTTACTCGCCGGGAGCATCAAATGAGCAGTTCTTC
d_call: TRBD2; j_call: TRBJ2-1; clone_size: once; v_call: TRBV5-1; cdr3_aa: CASSPVAGSHNEQFF; cdr3_nt: TGCGCCAGCAGCCCAGTAGCGGGATCGCACAATGAGCAGTTCTTC
d_call: TRBD2; j_call: TRBJ2-3; clone_size: .; v_call: TRBV3-1/TRBV3-2; cdr3_aa: CASSQALGLAGGGDTQYF; cdr3_nt: TGTGCCAGCAGCCAAGCCCTCGGCCTAGCGGGAGGGGGAGATACGCAGTATTTT
d_call: TRBD2; j_call: TRBJ2-1; clone_size: .; v_call: TRBV29-1; cdr3_aa: CSVALAGENEQFF; cdr3_nt: TGCAGCGTTGCTTTAGCGGGAGAGAATGAGCAGTTCTTC
d_call: .; j_call: TRBJ1-1; clone_size: once; v_call: TRBV19; cdr3_aa: CASSIYRENTEAFF; cdr3_nt: TGTGCCAGTAGTATATACAGGGAGAACACTGAAGCTTTCTTT
d_call: TRBD2; j_call: TRBJ2-5; clone_size: .; v_call: TRBV7-8; cdr3_aa: CASSFGAGDETQYF; cdr3_nt: TGTGCCAGCAGCTTTGGAGCGGGAGATGAGACCCAGTACTTC
d_call: .; j_call: TRBJ2-3; clone_size: .; v_call: TRBV19; cdr3_aa: CASMSIGDLSDTQYF; cdr3_nt: TGTGCCAGTATGAGTATAGGGGATCTATCGGATACGCAGTATTTT
d_call: .; j_call: TRBJ1-1; clone_size: .; v_call: TRBV3-1/TRBV3-2; cdr3_aa: CASSQVPGTEAFF; cdr3_nt: TGTGCCAGCAGCCAAGTTCCAGGCACTGAAGCTTTCTTT
d_call: .; j_call: TRBJ2-7; clone_size: .; v_call: TRBV3-1/TRBV3-2; cdr3_aa: CASSQYQLREQYF; cdr3_nt: TGTGCCAGCAGCCAATACCAACTGCGAGAGCAGTACTTC
d_call: .; j_call: TRBJ2-4; clone_size: .; v_call: TRBV7-8; cdr3_aa: CASSPQGARSKNIQYF; cdr3_nt: TGTGCCAGCAGCCCACAGGGAGCGAGATCCAAAAACATTCAGTACTTC
d_call: TRBD1; j_call: TRBJ1-5; clone_size: once; v_call: TRBV30; cdr3_aa: CAWKGGGQGAFGNQPQHF; cdr3_nt: TGTGCCTGGAAAGGAGGGGGACAGGGGGCATTCGGCAATCAGCCCCAGCATTTT
d_call: TRBD1; j_call: TRBJ2-1; clone_size: .; v_call: TRBV3-1/TRBV3-2; cdr3_aa: CASGFPGTAYNEQFF; cdr3_nt: TGTGCCAGCGGCTTCCCCGGGACAGCTTACAATGAGCAGTTCTTC
d_call: TRBD1; j_call: TRBJ1-5; clone_size: once; v_call: TRBV27; cdr3_aa: CASSSSPDRALYSGNQPQHF; cdr3_nt: TGTGCCAGCAGTTCCTCGCCGGACAGGGCCCTATATTCGGGCAATCAGCCCCAGCATTTT
d_call: .; j_call: TRBJ2-1; clone_size: .; v_call: TRBV28; cdr3_aa: CASSSPPSEQFF; cdr3_nt: TGTGCCAGCAGTTCCCCCCCTAGTGAGCAGTTCTTC
d_call: TRBD1; j_call: TRBJ1-1; clone_size: .; v_call: TRBV28; cdr3_aa: CASSLGTATSATEAFF; cdr3_nt: TGTGCCAGCAGTCTCGGGACAGCTACTTCGGCCACTGAAGCTTTCTTT
d_call: TRBD1; j_call: TRBJ1-4; clone_size: .; v_call: TRBV6-6; cdr3_aa: CASSPQGAGEKLFF; cdr3_nt: TGTGCCAGCAGTCCCCAGGGGGCGGGTGAAAAACTGTTTTTT
d_call: .; j_call: TRBJ2-5; clone_size: .; v_call: TRBV3-1/TRBV3-2; cdr3_aa: CASSQGGETQYF; cdr3_nt: TGTGCCAGCAGCCAAGGAGGTGAGACCCAGTACTTC
d_call: .; j_call: TRBJ1-1; clone_size: .; v_call: TRBV27; cdr3_aa: CASILRRGEAFF; cdr3_nt: TGTGCCAGCATCCTACGGCGGGGTGAAGCTTTCTTT
d_call: .; j_call: TRBJ2-7; clone_size: .; v_call: TRBV6-5; cdr3_aa: CASTRDYEQYF; cdr3_nt: TGTGCCAGCACCCGGGACTACGAGCAGTACTTC
d_call: .; j_call: TRBJ2-2; clone_size: .; v_call: TRBV27; cdr3_aa: CASSLDGTPGELFF; cdr3_nt: TGTGCCAGCAGTTTAGACGGGACTCCCGGGGAGCTGTTTTTT
d_call: TRBD1; j_call: TRBJ2-7; clone_size: .; v_call: TRBV2; cdr3_aa: CASRGARDSHEQYF; cdr3_nt: TGTGCCAGCAGGGGGGCCCGGGACAGCCACGAGCAGTACTTC
d_call: .; j_call: TRBJ2-5; clone_size: once; v_call: TRBV3-1/TRBV3-2; cdr3_aa: CASSRLGQETQYF; cdr3_nt: TGTGCCAGCAGTCGTCTAGGCCAAGAGACCCAGTACTTC
d_call: TRBD2; j_call: TRBJ2-7; clone_size: .; v_call: TRBV6-1; cdr3_aa: CAVAGTSGRYEQYF; cdr3_nt: TGTGCCGTCGCCGGGACTAGCGGGAGGTACGAGCAGTACTTC
d_call: TRBD1; j_call: TRBJ1-2; clone_size: few; v_call: TRBV5-1; cdr3_aa: CASSMQQGAEGYTF; cdr3_nt: TGCGCCAGCAGCATGCAACAGGGGGCAGAGGGCTACACCTTC
d_call: .; j_call: TRBJ1-4; clone_size: .; v_call: TRBV6-5; cdr3_aa: CASSYSRAEEKLFF; cdr3_nt: TGTGCCAGCAGTTACTCGAGGGCAGAGGAAAAACTGTTTTTT
d_call: TRBD1; j_call: TRBJ1-5; clone_size: few; v_call: TRBV7-9; cdr3_aa: CASSSDRDDNQPQHF; cdr3_nt: TGTGCCAGCAGTTCCGACAGGGACGACAATCAGCCCCAGCATTTT
d_call: TRBD1; j_call: TRBJ1-2; clone_size: .; v_call: TRBV10-2; cdr3_aa: CASSDYRDRGPNGYTF; cdr3_nt: TGCGCCAGCAGTGATTACCGGGACAGGGGCCCGAATGGCTACACCTTC
d_call: TRBD2; j_call: TRBJ2-2; clone_size: .; v_call: TRBV6-4; cdr3_aa: CASSLAGNTGELFF; cdr3_nt: TGTGCCAGCAGCCTAGCGGGAAACACCGGGGAGCTGTTTTTT
d_call: TRBD1; j_call: TRBJ1-5; clone_size: .; v_call: TRBV19; cdr3_aa: CASSMGGQPHQPQHF; cdr3_nt: TGTGCCAGTAGTATGGGGGGACAGCCACATCAGCCCCAGCATTTT
d_call: .; j_call: TRBJ2-3; clone_size: once; v_call: TRBV10-3; cdr3_aa: CAIRGPTDTQYF; cdr3_nt: TGTGCCATCAGGGGCCCAACAGATACGCAGTATTTT
d_call: .; j_call: TRBJ2-5; clone_size: once; v_call: TRBV19; cdr3_aa: CASSWTIQETQYF; cdr3_nt: TGTGCCAGTAGTTGGACAATCCAAGAGACCCAGTACTTC
d_call: .; j_call: TRBJ2-7; clone_size: .; v_call: TRBV28; cdr3_aa: CASTIGGETYEQYF; cdr3_nt: TGTGCCAGCACCATTGGCGGGGAAACCTACGAGCAGTACTTC
d_call: TRBD1; j_call: TRBJ2-5; clone_size: .; v_call: TRBV7-2; cdr3_aa: CASSHQQGAGETQYF; cdr3_nt: TGTGCCAGCAGCCATCAACAGGGGGCCGGGGAGACCCAGTACTTC
d_call: .; j_call: TRBJ2-1; clone_size: .; v_call: TRBV4-3; cdr3_aa: CASSQEGDSYNEQFF; cdr3_nt: TGCGCCAGCAGCCAAGAAGGGGACTCCTACAATGAGCAGTTCTTC
d_call: .; j_call: TRBJ2-3; clone_size: .; v_call: TRBV27; cdr3_aa: CASRYQWGPTDTQYF; cdr3_nt: TGTGCCAGCCGATATCAGTGGGGCCCGACAGATACGCAGTATTTT
d_call: .; j_call: TRBJ1-2; clone_size: .; v_call: TRBV30; cdr3_aa: CAWSGQGYGYTF; cdr3_nt: TGTGCCTGGTCAGGCCAGGGCTATGGCTACACCTTC
d_call: .; j_call: TRBJ2-3; clone_size: .; v_call: TRBV10-3; cdr3_aa: CAISEGLSSTDTQYF; cdr3_nt: TGTGCCATCAGTGAGGGACTGAGCTCCACAGATACGCAGTATTTT
d_call: .; j_call: TRBJ1-5; clone_size: .; v_call: TRBV28; cdr3_aa: CASSFGGRQPQHF; cdr3_nt: TGTGCCAGCAGTTTTGGGGGCAGGCAGCCCCAGCATTTT
d_call: .; j_call: TRBJ1-1; clone_size: few; v_call: TRBV7-3; cdr3_aa: CASSRQINTEAFF; cdr3_nt: TGTGCCAGCAGTCGACAGATAAACACTGAAGCTTTCTTT